These 19 T cell receptor beta chains originate from one sample sequenced in a study of cytomegalovirus exposure and HLA in healthy donors. The PCR was carried out with 60 Vbeta primers and 13 Jbeta primers. The table came from immunoSEQ multiplex PCR; TCRdb's copy has only in-frame clones and leaves some out. The sample gives about 170,000 clones, 73% of which show up once; approximately 5.6% is in the top ten. Sequenced sample: PBMCs. These receptors all stem from a woman under 30 in good health and CMV-seropositive.

The genes are TRBV14 and TRBJ2-5, with 7 bases that match TRBD1. Germline V gene lookup returns CDR1 SGHDN and CDR2 FVKESK. V trimming: 4 bases; J trimming: 3 bases; junction bases outside the gene matches: 8. The CDR3 spans 15 residues. CDR3 amino acids: CASSRIQGIEETQYF. The CDR3 DNA sequence: TGTGCCAGCAGCCGTATACAGGGGATCGAAGAGACCCAGTACTTC.

The chain combines TRBV18 with TRBJ2-7, with 9 bases lining up with TRBD1. The germline V gene has CDR1 KGHSH and CDR2 LQKENI. The CDR3 has 16 residues. With 0 bases clipped from V and 3 bases from J, the junction kept 6 bases outside the gene matches. The CDR3 nucleotides are TGTGCCAGCTCACCACCGGAGGGACAGGGTCTCTACGAGCAGTACTTC. Encoded protein: CASSPPEGQGLYEQYF.

The table lists this clone with a count of one. V gene TRBV9 combines with J gene TRBJ2-5; 7 bases match TRBD1. The J call may be wrong; the DNA end is better matched by TRBJ2-7. This CDR3 comprises 14 residues. Germline V gives CDR1 SGDLS, CDR2 YYNGEE. CDR3 loop: CASSVDRQGYEQYF. In nucleotides, the CDR3 is TGTGCCAGCAGCGTGGATCGACAGGGCTACGAGCAGTACTTC.

This clone was counted between two and nine times. The chain links TRBV6-5 to TRBJ1-5; a weak D match, TRBD1 (5 bases). Germline CDR1 reads MNHEY; CDR2 reads SVGAGI. V was clipped by 5 bases and J by 6 bases, with 11 bases between them. There are 13 residues in the CDR3. For the CDR3, the DNA is TGTGCCAGCAGTGCGCAGGGTACTCAGCCCCAGCATTTT. The encoded protein is CASSAQGTQPQHF.

The rearrangement links TRBV9 to TRBJ2-5, with D tentatively TRBD1 (5 bases). CDR3 length: 14 residues. V lost 0 bases, J lost 5 bases, and 11 bases lay in between. The germline gives CDR1 SGDLS, CDR2 YYNGEE. The CDR3 DNA is TGTGCCAGCAGCGTAGAGGAAGGGGTTGAGACCCAGTACTTC. Its translation is CASSVEEGVETQYF.

This sequence joins TRBV9 and TRBJ2-7, with 10 bases that match TRBD1. Germline trimming cut 4 bases from V and 3 bases from J; bases unmatched to any gene: 4. Germline loops: CDR1 SGDLS, CDR2 YYNGEE. The CDR3 has 14 amino acids. The CDR3 coding sequence is TGTGCCAGCAGCATTGGACAGGGGGACTACGAGCAGTACTTC. It is translated as CASSIGQGDYEQYF.

DNA for the CDR3: TGCAGCGTTGAGGACAGGGGGGCGTCCTACGAGCAGTACTTC. It yields the protein CSVEDRGASYEQYF. The rearrangement uses TRBV29-1 and TRBJ2-7, with TRBD1 identical over 10 bases. V lost 3 bases and J lost 1; bases outside the gene matches: 3. This CDR3 has 14 amino acids. Germline lookup yields CDR1 SQVTM and CDR2 ANQGSEA.

The chain has TRBV7-8 and TRBJ1-2; D perhaps matches TRBD1 (5 bases). This CDR3 region has 15 residues. From germline, CDR1 is SGHVS and CDR2 FQNEAQ. V dropped 4 bases and J dropped 1 base, with 13 bases sitting between them. CDR3 coding DNA: TGTGCCAGCAGCTACCTCAGGGAGGGTAACTATGGCTACACCTTC. It translates to CASSYLREGNYGYTF.

CDR3 sequence reads: CASSPSGTDDEAFF. In nucleotides, the CDR3 is TGTGCCAGCAGCCCTTCCGGGACAGATGATGAAGCTTTCTTT. The chain employs TRBV4-2 and TRBJ1-1; 7 nucleotides match TRBD1. The ends lost 4 bases at V and 7 bases at J; junction bases unmatched: 9. This CDR3 contains 14 residues. From germline, CDR1 is LGHNA and CDR2 YNFKEQ.

The V gene is TRBV7-9, the J gene TRBJ2-1; tentatively, D is TRBD2 (5 bases). CDR1 is SEHNR and CDR2 is FQNEAQ in the germline V gene (reference sequence). CDR3 size: 15 residues. V lost 5 bases, J lost 3 bases, and 14 bases lay in between. The CDR3 sequence is CASSRGVGSYNEQFF. The CDR3 DNA is TGTGCCAGCAGCCGCGGCGTTGGGAGCTACAATGAGCAGTTCTTC.

Here the CDR3 reads CASMGAYEQYF. In DNA, the CDR3 is TGTGCCAGCATGGGCGCCTACGAGCAGTACTTC. The V gene is TRBV6-5, the J gene TRBJ2-7; no clear D. Trimming cost V 7 bases and J 2 bases, with 6 bases left between them. The CDR3 is made up of 11 amino acids. The germline CDR1 and CDR2 sequences are MNHEY and SVGAGI.

The chain combines TRBV5-6 with TRBJ2-3; unclear D gene. V lost 1 base, J lost 3 bases, and 12 bases lay in between. CDR3 length: 15 amino acids. Germline assignment: CDR1 SGHDT and CDR2 YYEEEE. The CDR3 bases are TGTGCCAGCAGCTTGCCCCAGAACCCGACAGATACGCAGTATTTT. Translated, it gives CASSLPQNPTDTQYF.

The V gene is TRBV27, the J gene TRBJ1-2; TRBD1 matches 10 bases. Losses at the gene ends were 0 bases for V and 6 bases for J; bases not matched to a gene: 4. CDR3 length equals 15 residues. The germline V gene encodes CDR1 MNHEY and CDR2 SMNVEV (reference sequence). The CDR3 nucleotides read TGTGCCAGCAGTTTATCAAGGACAGGGGGAGATGGCTACACCTTC. This translates into CASSLSRTGGDGYTF.

In this sample, this clone turned up once. This chain uses TRBV6-1 with TRBJ2-3, with TRBD2 as a possible D gene (6 bases). Trimming took off 3 bases at V and 2 bases at J, with 15 bases between the two ends. The CDR3 runs to 16 residues. CDR1 and CDR2 (germline): MNHNS, SASEGT. This chain's CDR3 is CASSDHRGTATDTQYF. Written as DNA, the CDR3 is TGTGCCAGCAGTGACCACCGGGGGACGGCCACAGATACGCAGTATTTT.

Comment on this clone: The germline gene is not matched at one end of the junction; a read error may be the cause. This chain uses TRBV7-9 with TRBJ2-3; the match to TRBD2 covers 8 bases. In germline, CDR1 is SEHNR, CDR2 FQNEAQ (reference sequence). CDR3 length: 19 amino acids. The CDR3: CSSSPTRSGGGMSGDTQYF. As DNA, the CDR3 is TGTTCCAGCAGCCCGACCCGCTCGGGGGGGGGAATGTCAGGAGATACGCAGTATTTT.

V is TRBV9 and J is TRBJ1-2, with D possibly matching TRBD1 (5 bases). With 3 bases removed from V and 1 base from J, the gap between germline ends came to 16 bases. CDR3 length: 16 amino acids. The germline gives CDR1 SGDLS, CDR2 YYNGEE. CDR3 amino acids: CASSAAGMTDNYGYTF. CDR3 coding DNA: TGTGCCAGCAGCGCGGCTGGGATGACAGATAACTATGGCTACACCTTC.

CDR3: CASSPSRAGGLEQFF. As DNA, the CDR3 is TGTGCCAGCAGCCCTTCTAGAGCGGGGGGGCTTGAGCAGTTCTTC. V is TRBV7-8 and J is TRBJ2-1, with TRBD2 identical over 10 bases. V lost 5 bases, J lost 9 bases, and 10 bases stayed unmatched. The germline V gene encodes CDR1 SGHVS and CDR2 FQNEAQ. The CDR3 has 15 amino acids.

This chain connects TRBV30 to TRBJ1-2; unclear D gene. The CDR3 has 13 amino acids. The germline V and J ends were trimmed by 3 bases and 7 bases, with 15 bases remaining between them. Looked up from germline, CDR1 is GTSNPN and CDR2 is SVGIG (reference sequence). CDR3 sequence (DNA): TGTGCCTGGAGGGGCAGGAAGGCCGTTGGCTACACCTTC. This codes for CAWRGRKAVGYTF.

This clone was picked up one time. V usage is TRBV27 and J usage is TRBJ1-5; the match to TRBD1 covers 12 bases. V was pared by 8 bases and J by 2 bases, with 16 bases of the junction left unmatched. This CDR3 contains 19 residues. Germline-derived CDR1 and CDR2 are MNHEY and SMNVEV (reference sequence). Written as DNA, the CDR3 is TGTGCCAGCGCGCCTGGTTGGGACAGGGGGCCGATGGGCAATCAGCCCCAGCATTTT. This codes for CASAPGWDRGPMGNQPQHF.